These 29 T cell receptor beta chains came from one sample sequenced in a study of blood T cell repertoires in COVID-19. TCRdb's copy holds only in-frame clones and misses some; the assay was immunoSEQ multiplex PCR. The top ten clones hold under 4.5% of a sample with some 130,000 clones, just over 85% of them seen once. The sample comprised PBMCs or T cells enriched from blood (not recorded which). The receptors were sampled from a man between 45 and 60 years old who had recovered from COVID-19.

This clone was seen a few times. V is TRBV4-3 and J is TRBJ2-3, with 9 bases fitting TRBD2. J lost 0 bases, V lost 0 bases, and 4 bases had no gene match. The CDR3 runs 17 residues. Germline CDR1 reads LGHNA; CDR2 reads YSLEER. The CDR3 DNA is TGCGCCAGCAGCCAAGACACTAGCGGGCTTAGCACAGATACGCAGTATTTT. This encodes CASSQDTSGLSTDTQYF.

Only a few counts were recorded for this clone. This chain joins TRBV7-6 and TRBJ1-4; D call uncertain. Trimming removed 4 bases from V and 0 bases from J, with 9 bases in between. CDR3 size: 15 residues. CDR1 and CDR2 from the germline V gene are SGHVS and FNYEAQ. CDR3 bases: TGTGCCAGCAGCTCCTTCGAGGCAACTAATGAAAAACTGTTTTTT. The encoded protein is CASSSFEATNEKLFF.

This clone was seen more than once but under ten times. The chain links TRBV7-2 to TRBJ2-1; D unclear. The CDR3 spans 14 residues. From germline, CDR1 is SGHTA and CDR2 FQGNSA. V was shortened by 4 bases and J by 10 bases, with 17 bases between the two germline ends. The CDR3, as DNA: TGTGCCAGCAGCTATCGCTACCCCGTATCGGAGCAGTTCTTC. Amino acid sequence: CASSYRYPVSEQFF.

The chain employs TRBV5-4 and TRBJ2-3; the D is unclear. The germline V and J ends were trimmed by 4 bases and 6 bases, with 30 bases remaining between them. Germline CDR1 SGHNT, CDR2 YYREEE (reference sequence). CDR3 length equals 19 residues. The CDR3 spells CASSPRSPLNAPGGDTQYF. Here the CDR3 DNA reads TGTGCCAGCAGCCCCAGATCGCCTCTGAACGCGCCGGGTGGGGATACGCAGTATTTT.

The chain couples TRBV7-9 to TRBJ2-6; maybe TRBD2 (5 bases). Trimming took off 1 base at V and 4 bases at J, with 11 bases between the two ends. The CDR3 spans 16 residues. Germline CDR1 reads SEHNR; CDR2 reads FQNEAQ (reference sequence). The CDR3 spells CASSLVGGTGANVLTF. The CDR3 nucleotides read TGTGCCAGCAGCTTAGTTGGAGGAACCGGGGCCAACGTCCTGACTTTC.

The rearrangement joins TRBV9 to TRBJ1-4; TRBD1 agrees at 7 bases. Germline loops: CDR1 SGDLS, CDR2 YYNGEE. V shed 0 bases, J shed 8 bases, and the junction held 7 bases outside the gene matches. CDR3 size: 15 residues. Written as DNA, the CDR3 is TGTGCCAGCAGCGTAGGAGAGGGGGCAGGCGAAAAACTGTTTTTT. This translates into CASSVGEGAGEKLFF. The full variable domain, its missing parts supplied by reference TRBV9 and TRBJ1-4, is DSGVTQTPKHLITATGQRVTLRCSPRSGDLSVYWYQQSLDQGLQFLIQYYNGEERAKGNILERFSAQQFPDLHSELNLSSLELGDSALYFCASSVGEGAGEKLFFGSGTQLSVL.

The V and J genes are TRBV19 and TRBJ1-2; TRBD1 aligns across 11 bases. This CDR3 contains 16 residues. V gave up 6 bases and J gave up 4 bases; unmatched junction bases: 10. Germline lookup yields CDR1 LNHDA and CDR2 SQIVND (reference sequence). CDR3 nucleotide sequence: TGTGCCAGTAGCGGGACAGGGGGAGGAAGTCCCTATGGCTACACCTTC. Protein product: CASSGTGGGSPYGYTF.

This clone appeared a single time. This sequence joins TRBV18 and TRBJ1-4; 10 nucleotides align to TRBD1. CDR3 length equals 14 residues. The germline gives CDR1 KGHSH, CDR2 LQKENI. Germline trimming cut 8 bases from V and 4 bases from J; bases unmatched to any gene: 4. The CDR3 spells CASLGTGVNEKLFF. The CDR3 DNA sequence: TGTGCCAGCCTGGGGACAGGGGTTAATGAAAAACTGTTTTTT.

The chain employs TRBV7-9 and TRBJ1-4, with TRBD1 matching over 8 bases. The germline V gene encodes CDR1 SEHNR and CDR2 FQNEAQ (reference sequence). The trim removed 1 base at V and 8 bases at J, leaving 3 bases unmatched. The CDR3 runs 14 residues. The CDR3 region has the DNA TGTGCCAGCAGCTTAGGGACAGGGTACGAAAAACTGTTTTTT. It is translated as CASSLGTGYEKLFF.

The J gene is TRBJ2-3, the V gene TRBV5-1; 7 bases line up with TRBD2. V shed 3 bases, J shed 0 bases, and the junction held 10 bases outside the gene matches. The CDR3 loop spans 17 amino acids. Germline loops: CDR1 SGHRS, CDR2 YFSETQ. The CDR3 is CASSSPGLTTSTDTQYF. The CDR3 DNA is TGCGCCAGCAGCTCTCCGGGACTAACGACTAGCACAGATACGCAGTATTTT.

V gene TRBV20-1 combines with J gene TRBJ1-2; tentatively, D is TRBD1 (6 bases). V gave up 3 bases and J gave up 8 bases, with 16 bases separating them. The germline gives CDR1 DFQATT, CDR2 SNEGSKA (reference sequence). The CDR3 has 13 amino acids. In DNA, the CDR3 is TGCAGTGCTAGTCTCCGGACAGCTGGCGGCTACACCTTC. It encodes CSASLRTAGGYTF.

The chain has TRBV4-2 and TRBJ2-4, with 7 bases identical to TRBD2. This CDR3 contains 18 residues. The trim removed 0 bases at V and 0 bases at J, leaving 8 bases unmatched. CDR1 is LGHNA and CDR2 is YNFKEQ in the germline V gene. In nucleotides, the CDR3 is TGTGCCAGCAGCCAAGAGTTGAGCGGGGCGTCAGCCAAAAACATTCAGTACTTC. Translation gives CASSQELSGASAKNIQYF.

The CDR3 DNA reads as TGTGCCAGCAGCCCGGGACAGCCGAACACTGAAGCTTTCTTT. This translates into CASSPGQPNTEAFF. The chain joins TRBV9 to TRBJ1-1, with TRBD1 identical over 7 bases. The CDR3 loop spans 14 amino acids. Germline values: CDR1 SGDLS, CDR2 YYNGEE. V was pared by 4 bases and J by 1 base, with 4 bases of the junction left unmatched.

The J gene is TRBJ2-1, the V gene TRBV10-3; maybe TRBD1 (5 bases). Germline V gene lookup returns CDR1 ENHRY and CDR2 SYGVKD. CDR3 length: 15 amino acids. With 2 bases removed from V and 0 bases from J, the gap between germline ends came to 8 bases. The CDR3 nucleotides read TGTGCCATCAGTGAGACAGGAAGCTCCTACAATGAGCAGTTCTTC. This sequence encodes CAISETGSSYNEQFF.

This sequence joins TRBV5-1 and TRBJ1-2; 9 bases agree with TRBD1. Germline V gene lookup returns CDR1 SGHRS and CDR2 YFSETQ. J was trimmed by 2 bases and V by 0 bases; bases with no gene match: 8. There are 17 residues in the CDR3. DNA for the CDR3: TGCGCCAGCAGCTTGGGGACAGGGGCTACCGGAAACTATGGCTACACCTTC. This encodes CASSLGTGATGNYGYTF.

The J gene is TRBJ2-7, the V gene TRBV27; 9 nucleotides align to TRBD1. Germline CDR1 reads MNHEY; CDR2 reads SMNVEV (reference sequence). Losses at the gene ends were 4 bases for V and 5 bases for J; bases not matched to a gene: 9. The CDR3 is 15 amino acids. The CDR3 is CASSSPGQGDHEQYF. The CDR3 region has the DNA TGTGCCAGCAGTTCTCCGGGACAGGGTGACCACGAGCAGTACTTC.

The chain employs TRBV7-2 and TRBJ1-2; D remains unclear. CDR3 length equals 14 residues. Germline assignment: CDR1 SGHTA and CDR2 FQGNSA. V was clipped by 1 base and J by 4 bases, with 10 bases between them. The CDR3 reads CASSLVPGSYGYTF. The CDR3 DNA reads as TGTGCCAGCAGCTTAGTGCCAGGATCCTATGGCTACACCTTC.

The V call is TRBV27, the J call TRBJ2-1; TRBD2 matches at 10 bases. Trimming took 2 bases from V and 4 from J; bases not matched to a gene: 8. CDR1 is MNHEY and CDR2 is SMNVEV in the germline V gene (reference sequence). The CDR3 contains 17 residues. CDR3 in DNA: TGTGCCAGCAGTTTAAGTCAGCGGGAGGGTGTATACAATGAGCAGTTCTTC. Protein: CASSLSQREGVYNEQFF.

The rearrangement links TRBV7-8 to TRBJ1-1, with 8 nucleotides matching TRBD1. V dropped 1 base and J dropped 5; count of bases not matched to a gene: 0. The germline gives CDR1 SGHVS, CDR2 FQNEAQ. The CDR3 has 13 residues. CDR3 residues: CASSLGTGTEAFF. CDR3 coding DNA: TGTGCCAGCAGCTTAGGGACAGGGACTGAAGCTTTCTTT.

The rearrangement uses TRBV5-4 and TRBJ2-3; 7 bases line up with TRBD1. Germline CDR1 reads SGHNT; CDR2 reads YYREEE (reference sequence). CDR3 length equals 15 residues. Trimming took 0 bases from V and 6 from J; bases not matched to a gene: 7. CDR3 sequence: CASSLGQGVFDTQYF. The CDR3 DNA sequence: TGTGCCAGCAGCTTGGGCCAGGGGGTATTTGATACGCAGTATTTT. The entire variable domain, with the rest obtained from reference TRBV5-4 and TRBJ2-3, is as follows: ETGVTQSPTHLIKTRGQQVTLRCSSQSGHNTVSWYQQALGQGPQFIFQYYREEENGRGNFPPRFSGLQFPNYSSELNVNALELDDSALYLCASSLGQGVFDTQYFGPGTRLTVL.

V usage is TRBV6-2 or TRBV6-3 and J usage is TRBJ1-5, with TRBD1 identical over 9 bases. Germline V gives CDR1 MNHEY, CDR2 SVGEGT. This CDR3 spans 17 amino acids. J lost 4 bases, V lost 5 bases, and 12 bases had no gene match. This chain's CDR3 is CASSIEGQGLANQPQHF. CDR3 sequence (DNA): TGTGCCAGCAGTATCGAGGGACAGGGACTAGCGAATCAGCCCCAGCATTTT.

As DNA, the CDR3 is TGCGCCAGCAGCCAAGAAACAGGCTTGGACTATGGCTACACCTTC. Translated: CASSQETGLDYGYTF. The rearrangement uses TRBV4-3 and TRBJ1-2; D is possibly TRBD1 (5 bases). Germline V gene sequence: CDR1 LGHNA, CDR2 YSLEER. V was pared by 0 bases and J by 3 bases, with 11 bases between. The CDR3 loop spans 15 amino acids.

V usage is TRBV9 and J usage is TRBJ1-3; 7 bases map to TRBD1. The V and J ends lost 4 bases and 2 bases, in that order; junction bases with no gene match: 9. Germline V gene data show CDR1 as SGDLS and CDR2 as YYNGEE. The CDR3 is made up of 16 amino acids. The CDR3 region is CASSYGSTGAGNTIYF. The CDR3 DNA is TGTGCCAGCAGCTACGGCAGTACAGGGGCTGGAAACACCATATATTTT.

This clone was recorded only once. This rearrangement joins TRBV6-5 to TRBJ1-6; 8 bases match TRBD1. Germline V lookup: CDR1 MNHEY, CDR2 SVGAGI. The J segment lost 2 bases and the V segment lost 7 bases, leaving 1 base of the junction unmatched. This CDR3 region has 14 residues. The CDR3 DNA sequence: TGTGCCAGCACAGGGGGCGCCTATAATTCACCCCTCCACTTT. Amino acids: CASTGGAYNSPLHF.

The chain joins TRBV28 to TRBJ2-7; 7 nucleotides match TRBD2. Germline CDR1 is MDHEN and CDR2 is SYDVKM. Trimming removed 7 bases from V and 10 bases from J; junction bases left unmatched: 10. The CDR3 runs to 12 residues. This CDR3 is CASTPGAGAQYF. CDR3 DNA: TGTGCCAGCACCCCGGGCGCGGGAGCTCAGTACTTC.

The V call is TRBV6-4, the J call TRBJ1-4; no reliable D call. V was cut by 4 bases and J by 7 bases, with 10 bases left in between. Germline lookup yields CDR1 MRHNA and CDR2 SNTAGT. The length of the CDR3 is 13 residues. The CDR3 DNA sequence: TGTGCCAGCAGTGGTCGGGTAAGTGAAAAACTGTTTTTT. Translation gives CASSGRVSEKLFF.

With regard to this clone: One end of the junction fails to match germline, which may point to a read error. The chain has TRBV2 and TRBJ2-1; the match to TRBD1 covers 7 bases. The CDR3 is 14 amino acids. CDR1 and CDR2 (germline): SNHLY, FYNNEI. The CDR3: CASDTGASHNEQFF. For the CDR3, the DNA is TGTGCCAGCGACACAGGGGCCTCCCACAATGAGCAGTTCTTC.

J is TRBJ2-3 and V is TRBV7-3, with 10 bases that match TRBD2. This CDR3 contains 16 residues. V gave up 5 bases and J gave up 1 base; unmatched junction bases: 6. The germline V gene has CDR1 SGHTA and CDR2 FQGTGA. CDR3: CASSRVAGGGTDTQYF. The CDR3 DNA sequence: TGTGCCAGCAGCCGTGTAGCGGGAGGCGGCACAGATACGCAGTATTTT.

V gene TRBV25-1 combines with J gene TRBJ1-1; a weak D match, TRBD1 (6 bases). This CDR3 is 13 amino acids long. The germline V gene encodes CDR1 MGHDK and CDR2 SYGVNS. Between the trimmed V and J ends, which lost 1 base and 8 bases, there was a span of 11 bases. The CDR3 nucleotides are TGTGCCAGCAGTGAATGGGGGGGGCTCGAAGCTTTCTTT. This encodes CASSEWGGLEAFF.